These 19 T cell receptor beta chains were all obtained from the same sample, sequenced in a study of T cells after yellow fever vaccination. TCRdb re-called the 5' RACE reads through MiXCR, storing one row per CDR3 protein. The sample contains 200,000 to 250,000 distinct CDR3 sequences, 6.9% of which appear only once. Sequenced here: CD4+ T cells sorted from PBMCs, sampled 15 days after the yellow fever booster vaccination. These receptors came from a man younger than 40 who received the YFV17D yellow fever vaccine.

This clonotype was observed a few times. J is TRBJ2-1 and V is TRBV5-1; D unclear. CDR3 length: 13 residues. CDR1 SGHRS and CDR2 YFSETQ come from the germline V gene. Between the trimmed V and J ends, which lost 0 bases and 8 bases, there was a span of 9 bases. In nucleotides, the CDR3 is TGCGCCAGCAGCTTGGTCCCCGCCGATGAGCAGTTCTTC. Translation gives CASSLVPADEQFF.

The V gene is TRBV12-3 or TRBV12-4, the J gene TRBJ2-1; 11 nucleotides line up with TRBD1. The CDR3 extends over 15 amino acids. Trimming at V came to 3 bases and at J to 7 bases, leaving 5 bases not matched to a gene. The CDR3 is CASSFQGTGGNEQFF. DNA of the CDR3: TGTGCCAGCAGTTTCCAAGGGACAGGGGGAAATGAGCAGTTCTTC.

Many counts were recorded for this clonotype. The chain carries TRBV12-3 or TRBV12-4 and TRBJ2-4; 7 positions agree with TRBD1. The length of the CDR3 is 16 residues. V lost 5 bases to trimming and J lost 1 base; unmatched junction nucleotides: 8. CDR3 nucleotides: TGTGCCAGCAGTCAGGGACAGATTTCGGCCAAAAACATTCAGTACTTC. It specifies CASSQGQISAKNIQYF.

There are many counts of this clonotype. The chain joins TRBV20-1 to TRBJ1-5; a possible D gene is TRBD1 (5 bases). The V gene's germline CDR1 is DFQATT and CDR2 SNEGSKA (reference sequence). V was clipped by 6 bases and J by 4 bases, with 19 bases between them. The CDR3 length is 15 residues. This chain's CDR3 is CSASSRVRINQPQHF. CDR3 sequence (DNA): TGCAGTGCGAGCAGCAGGGTACGAATTAATCAGCCCCAGCATTTT.

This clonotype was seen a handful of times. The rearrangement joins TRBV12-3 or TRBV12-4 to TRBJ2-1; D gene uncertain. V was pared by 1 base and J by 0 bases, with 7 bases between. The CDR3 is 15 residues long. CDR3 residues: CASSLDMSSYNEQFF. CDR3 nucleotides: TGTGCCAGCAGTTTAGACATGAGCTCCTACAATGAGCAGTTCTTC.

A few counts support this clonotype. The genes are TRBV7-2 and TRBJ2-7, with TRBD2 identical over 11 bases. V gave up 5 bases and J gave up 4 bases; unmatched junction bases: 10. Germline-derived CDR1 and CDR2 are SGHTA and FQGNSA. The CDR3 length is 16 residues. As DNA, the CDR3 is TGTGCCAGCAGCATAGATAGCGGGAGGGCCGCGTACGAGCAGTACTTC. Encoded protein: CASSIDSGRAAYEQYF.

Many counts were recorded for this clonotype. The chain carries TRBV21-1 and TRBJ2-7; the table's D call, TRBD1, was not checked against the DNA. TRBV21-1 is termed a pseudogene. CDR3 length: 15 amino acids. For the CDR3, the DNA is TGTGCCAACACAGGTGAAGGACAGGGAGTCTACGAGCAGTACTTC. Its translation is CANTGEGQGVYEQYF.

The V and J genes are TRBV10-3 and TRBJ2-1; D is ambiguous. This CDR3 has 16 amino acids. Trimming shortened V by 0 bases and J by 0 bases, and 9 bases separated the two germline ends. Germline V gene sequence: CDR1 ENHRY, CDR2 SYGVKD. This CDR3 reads CAISESGSRSYNEQFF. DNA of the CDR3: TGTGCCATCAGTGAGTCTGGGTCTCGCTCCTACAATGAGCAGTTCTTC.

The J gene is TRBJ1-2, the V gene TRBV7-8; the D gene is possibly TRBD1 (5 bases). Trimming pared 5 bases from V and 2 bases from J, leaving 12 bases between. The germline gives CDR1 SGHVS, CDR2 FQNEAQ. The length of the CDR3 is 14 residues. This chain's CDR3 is CASSRFGANYGYTF. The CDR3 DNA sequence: TGTGCCAGCAGCCGCTTTGGGGCAAACTATGGCTACACCTTC.

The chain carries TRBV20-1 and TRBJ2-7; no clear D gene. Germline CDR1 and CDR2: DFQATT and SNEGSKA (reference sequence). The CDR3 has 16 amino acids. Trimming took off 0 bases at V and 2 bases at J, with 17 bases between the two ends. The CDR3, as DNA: TGCAGTGCTAGAGATACCACAAGGCGGACGCCCTACGAGCAGTACTTC. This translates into CSARDTTRRTPYEQYF.

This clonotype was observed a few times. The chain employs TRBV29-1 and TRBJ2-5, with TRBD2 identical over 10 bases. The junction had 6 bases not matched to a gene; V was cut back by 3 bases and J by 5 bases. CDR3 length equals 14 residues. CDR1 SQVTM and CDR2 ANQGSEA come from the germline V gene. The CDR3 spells CSVDPSGGGETQYF. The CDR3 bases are TGCAGCGTTGATCCTAGCGGGGGTGGGGAGACCCAGTACTTC.

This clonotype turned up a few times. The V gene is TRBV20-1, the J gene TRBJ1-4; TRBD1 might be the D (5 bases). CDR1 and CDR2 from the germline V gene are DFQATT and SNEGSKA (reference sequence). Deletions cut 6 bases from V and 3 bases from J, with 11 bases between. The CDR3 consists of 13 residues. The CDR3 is CSAKRGPNEKLFF. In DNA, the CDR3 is TGCAGTGCCAAAAGGGGACCTAATGAAAAACTGTTTTTT.

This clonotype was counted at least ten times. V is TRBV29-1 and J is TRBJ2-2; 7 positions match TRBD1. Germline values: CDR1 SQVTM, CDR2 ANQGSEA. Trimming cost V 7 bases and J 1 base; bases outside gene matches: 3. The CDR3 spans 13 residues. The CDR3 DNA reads TGCAGCGCCGGGACAGAGAACACCGGGGAGCTGTTTTTT. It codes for CSAGTENTGELFF.

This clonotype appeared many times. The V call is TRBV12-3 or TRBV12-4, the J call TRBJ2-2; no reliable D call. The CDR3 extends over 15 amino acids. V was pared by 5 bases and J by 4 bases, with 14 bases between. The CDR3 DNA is TGTGCCAGCAGTCCCGGAGATACAACCACCGGGGAGCTGTTTTTT. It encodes CASSPGDTTTGELFF.

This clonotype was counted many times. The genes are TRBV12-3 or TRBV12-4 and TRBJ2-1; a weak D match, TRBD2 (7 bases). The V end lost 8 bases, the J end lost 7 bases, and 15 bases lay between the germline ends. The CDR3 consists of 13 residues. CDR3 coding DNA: TGTGCCAGCGCCCGGGGGGCCTGGAATGAGCAGTTCTTC. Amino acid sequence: CASARGAWNEQFF.

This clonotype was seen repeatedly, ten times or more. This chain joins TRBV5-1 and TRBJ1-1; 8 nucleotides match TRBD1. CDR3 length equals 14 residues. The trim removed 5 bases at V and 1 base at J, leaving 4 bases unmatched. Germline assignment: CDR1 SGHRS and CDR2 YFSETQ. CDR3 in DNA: TGCGCCAGCAGTCACGACAGGGGGAACACTGAAGCTTTCTTT. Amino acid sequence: CASSHDRGNTEAFF.

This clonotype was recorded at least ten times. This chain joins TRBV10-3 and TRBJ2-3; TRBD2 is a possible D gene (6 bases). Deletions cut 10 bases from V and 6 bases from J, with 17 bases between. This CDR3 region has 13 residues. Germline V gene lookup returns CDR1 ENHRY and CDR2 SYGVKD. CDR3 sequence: CATTRAEGDTQYF. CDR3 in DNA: TGTGCCACCACCAGGGCGGAGGGGGATACGCAGTATTTT.

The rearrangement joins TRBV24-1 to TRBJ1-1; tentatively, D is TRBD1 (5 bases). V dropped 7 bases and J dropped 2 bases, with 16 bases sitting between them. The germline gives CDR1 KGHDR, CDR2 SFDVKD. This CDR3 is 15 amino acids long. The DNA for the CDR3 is TGTGCCACCAGACCAACGGAGCAGGGCAACACTGAAGCTTTCTTT. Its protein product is CATRPTEQGNTEAFF.

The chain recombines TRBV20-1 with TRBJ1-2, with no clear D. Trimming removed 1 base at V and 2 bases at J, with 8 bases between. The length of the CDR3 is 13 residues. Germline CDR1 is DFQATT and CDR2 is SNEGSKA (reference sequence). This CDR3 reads CSARVLGNYGYTF. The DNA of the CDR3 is TGCAGTGCTAGAGTTCTGGGAAACTATGGCTACACCTTC.